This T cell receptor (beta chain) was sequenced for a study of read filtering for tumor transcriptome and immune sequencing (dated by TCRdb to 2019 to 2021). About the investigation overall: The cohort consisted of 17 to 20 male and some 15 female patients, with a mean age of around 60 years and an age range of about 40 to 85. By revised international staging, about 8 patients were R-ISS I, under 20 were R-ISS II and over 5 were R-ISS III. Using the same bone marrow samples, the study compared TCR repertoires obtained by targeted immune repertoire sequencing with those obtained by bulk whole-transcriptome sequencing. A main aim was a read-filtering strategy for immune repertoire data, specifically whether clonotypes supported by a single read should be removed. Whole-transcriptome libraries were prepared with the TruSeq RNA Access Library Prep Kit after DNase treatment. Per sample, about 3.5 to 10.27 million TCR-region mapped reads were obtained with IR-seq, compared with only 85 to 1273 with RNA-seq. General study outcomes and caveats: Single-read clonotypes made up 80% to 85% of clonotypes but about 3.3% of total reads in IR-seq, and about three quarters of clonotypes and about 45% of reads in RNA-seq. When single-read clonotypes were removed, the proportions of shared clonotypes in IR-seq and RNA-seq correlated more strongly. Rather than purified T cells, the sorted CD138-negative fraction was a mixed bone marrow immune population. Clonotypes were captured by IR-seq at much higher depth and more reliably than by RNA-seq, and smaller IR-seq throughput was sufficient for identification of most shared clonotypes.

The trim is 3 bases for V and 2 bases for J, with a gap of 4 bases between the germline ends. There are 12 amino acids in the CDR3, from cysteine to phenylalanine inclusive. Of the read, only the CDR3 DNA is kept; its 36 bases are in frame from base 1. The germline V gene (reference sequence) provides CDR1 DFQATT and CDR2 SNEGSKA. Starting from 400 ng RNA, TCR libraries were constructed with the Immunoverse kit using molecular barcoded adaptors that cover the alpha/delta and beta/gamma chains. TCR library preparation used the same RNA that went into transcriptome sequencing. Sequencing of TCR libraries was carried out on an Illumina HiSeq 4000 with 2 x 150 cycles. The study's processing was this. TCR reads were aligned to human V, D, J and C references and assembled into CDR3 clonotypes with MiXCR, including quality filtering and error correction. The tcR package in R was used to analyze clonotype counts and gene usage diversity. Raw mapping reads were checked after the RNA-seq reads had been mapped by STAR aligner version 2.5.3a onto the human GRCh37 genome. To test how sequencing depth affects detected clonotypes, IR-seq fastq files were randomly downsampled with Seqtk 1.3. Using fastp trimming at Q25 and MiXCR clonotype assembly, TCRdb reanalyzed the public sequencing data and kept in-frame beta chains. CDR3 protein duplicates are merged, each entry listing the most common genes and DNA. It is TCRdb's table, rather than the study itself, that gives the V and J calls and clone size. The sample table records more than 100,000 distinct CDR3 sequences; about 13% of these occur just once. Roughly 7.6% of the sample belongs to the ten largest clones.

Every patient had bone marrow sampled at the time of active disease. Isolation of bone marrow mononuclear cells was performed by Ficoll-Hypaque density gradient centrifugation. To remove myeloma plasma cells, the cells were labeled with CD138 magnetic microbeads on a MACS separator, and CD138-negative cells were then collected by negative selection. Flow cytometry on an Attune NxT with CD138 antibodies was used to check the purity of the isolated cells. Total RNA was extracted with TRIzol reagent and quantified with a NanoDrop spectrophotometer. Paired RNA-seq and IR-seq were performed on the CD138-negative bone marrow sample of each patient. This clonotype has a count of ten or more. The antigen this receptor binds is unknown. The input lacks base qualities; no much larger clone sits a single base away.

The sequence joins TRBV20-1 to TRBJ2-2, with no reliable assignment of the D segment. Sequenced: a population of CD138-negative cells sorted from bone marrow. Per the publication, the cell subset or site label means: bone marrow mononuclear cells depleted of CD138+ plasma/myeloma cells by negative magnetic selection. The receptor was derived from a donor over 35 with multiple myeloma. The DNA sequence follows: TGCAGTGCTAGCGGAAACACCGGGGAGCTGTTTTTT. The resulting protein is CSASGNTGELFF.